These 9 T cell receptor beta chains originate from one sample sequenced in a study of cytomegalovirus exposure and HLA in healthy donors. Data came from immunoSEQ multiplex PCR; TCRdb stores just in-frame clones and leaves some out. The sample holds about 100,000 clones, about 95% seen once. The material sequenced was PBMCs. The receptors shown here come from a woman aged 18-29 years in good health and CMV-seronegative.

This rearrangement joins TRBV12-5 to TRBJ2-1, with 8 bases identical to TRBD1. V gave up 2 bases and J gave up 7 bases; unmatched junction bases: 10. Per germline, CDR1 LGHNT and CDR2 FRNRAP. The CDR3 covers 16 residues. The CDR3, as DNA: TGTGCTAGTGGTTTGACCGGACAGGGTGGCCGTAATGAGCAGTTCTTC. Residues: CASGLTGQGGRNEQFF.

J is TRBJ1-2 and V is TRBV19; weak D call: TRBD1 (6 bases). The CDR3 has 14 residues. In germline, CDR1 is LNHDA, CDR2 SQIVND (reference sequence). Trimming stripped 2 bases from V and 4 bases from J, with 11 bases between. The CDR3 DNA reads TGTGCCAGTAGTATACTGACAGGCATCTATGGCTACACCTTC. This codes for CASSILTGIYGYTF.

The chain carries TRBV5-1 and TRBJ1-2; TRBD1 aligns across 12 bases. The V gene's germline CDR1 is SGHRS and CDR2 YFSETQ. The ends lost 6 bases at V and 4 bases at J; junction bases unmatched: 16. CDR3 length: 18 amino acids. The CDR3 bases are TGCGCCAGCAAATTTCGGTCGGGACAGGGGGCTCTCGGCTATGGCTACACCTTC. It codes for CASKFRSGQGALGYGYTF.

The V gene is TRBV12-5, the J gene TRBJ2-7; D gene ambiguous. Deletions cut 0 bases from V and 7 bases from J, with 10 bases between. From germline, CDR1 is LGHNT and CDR2 FRNRAP. CDR3 length: 13 residues. In DNA form, the CDR3 reads TGTGCTAGTGGTTTGGTCGCACAGAGAGAGCAGTACTTC. The encoded protein is CASGLVAQREQYF. The complete variable domain, with remaining parts taken from reference TRBV12-5 and TRBJ2-7, reads DARVTQTPRHKVTEMGQEVTMRCQPILGHNTVFWYRQTMMQGLELLAYFRNRAPLDDSGMPKDRFSAEMPDATLATLKIQPSEPRDSAVYFCASGLVAQREQYFGPGTRLTVT.

The chain carries TRBV19 and TRBJ1-5, with D possibly being TRBD1 (6 bases). CDR1 is LNHDA and CDR2 is SQIVND in the germline V gene (reference sequence). Trimming shortened V by 3 bases and J by 9 bases, and 15 bases separated the two germline ends. The CDR3 is 14 residues long. This CDR3 reads CASSIPGARWPQHF. The CDR3 region has the DNA TGTGCCAGTAGTATTCCAGGGGCGAGGTGGCCCCAGCATTTT.

This chain links TRBV7-2 with TRBJ2-7, with D perhaps TRBD2 (6 bases). CDR3 length equals 14 residues. The germline CDR1 and CDR2 sequences are SGHTA and FQGNSA. Trimming took 1 base from V and 2 from J, leaving 9 bases between them. The CDR3 DNA is TGTGCCAGCAGCTTAGGCGGGGTAACCTACGAGCAGTACTTC. This gives the protein CASSLGGVTYEQYF. The complete variable domain, with remaining parts taken from reference TRBV7-2 and TRBJ2-7, reads GAGVSQSPSNKVTEKGKDVELRCDPISGHTALYWYRQSLGQGLEFLIYFQGNSAPDKSGLPSDRFSAERTGGSVSTLTIQRTQQEDSAVYLCASSLGGVTYEQYFGPGTRLTVT.

This chain joins TRBV5-1 and TRBJ1-2, with 9 positions matching TRBD1. After removal of 4 bases from V and 3 bases from J, the junction contained 4 bases not matched to a gene. CDR3 size: 14 residues. The germline V gene encodes CDR1 SGHRS and CDR2 YFSETQ. CDR3 nucleotide sequence: TGCGCCAGCAGCAGACAGGGGGTAGACTATGGCTACACCTTC. As protein: CASSRQGVDYGYTF.

The chain couples TRBV6-6 to TRBJ2-7; D might be TRBD1 (6 bases). The CDR3 has 13 residues. Deletions cut 5 bases from V and 0 bases from J, with 8 bases between. Looked up from germline, CDR1 is MNHNY and CDR2 is SVGAGI (reference sequence). CDR3 nucleotides: TGTGCCAGCAGTACAGGGAGCTCCTACGAGCAGTACTTC. Its protein product is CASSTGSSYEQYF.

The chain combines TRBV6-5 with TRBJ1-2, with a possible D match to TRBD1 (6 bases). The germline V and J ends were trimmed by 6 bases and 7 bases, with 21 bases remaining between them. Per germline, CDR1 MNHEY and CDR2 SVGAGI. The CDR3 length is 15 residues. The CDR3 DNA reads TGTGCCAGCAGATTACAGGGAGCCTTGAGTGGTGGCTACACCTTC. Its protein product is CASRLQGALSGGYTF.